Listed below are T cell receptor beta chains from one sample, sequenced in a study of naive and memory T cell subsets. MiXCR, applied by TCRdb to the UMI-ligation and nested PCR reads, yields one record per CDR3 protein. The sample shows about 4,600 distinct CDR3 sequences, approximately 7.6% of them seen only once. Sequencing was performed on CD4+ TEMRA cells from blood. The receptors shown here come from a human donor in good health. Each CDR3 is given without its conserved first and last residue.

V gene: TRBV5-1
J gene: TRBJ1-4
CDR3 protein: ASSLRQGGANEKLF

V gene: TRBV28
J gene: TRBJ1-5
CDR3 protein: ASSQEGQKPQH

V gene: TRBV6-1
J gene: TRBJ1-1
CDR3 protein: ASSEVAPGQASNTEAF

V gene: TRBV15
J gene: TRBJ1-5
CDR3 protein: ATTLAGHQPQH

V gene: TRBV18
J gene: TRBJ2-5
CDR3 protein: ASSPDSQETQY

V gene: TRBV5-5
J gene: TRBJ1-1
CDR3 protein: ASSDLGVFVDEAF

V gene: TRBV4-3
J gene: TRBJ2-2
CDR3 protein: ASSLGTYFTGELF

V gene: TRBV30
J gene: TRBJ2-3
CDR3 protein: AWSNSGRATDTQY

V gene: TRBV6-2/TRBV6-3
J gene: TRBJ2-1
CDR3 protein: ASSYFREGEQF

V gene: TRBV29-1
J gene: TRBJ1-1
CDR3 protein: SVDLYRGNTEAF

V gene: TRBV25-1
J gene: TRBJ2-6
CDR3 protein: ASSFQGPNVLT

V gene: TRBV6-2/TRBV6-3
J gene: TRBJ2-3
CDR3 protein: ASRRMTDTQY

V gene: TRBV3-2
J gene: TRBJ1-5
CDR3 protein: ASSQDDPWGADVNQPQH

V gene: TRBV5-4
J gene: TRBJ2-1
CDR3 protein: ASSLRLSGEQF

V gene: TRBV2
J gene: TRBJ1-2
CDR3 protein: ASSRDRGPNI

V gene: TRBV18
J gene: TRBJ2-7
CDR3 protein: ASSPVSGSIPSYEQY

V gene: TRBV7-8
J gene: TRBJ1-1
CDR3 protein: ASSLALGNTEAF

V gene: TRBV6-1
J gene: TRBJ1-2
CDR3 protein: ASSVVSGLADGYT

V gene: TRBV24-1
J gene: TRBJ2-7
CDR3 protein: ATSDRRLRGEQY

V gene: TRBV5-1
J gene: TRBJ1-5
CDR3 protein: ASSPEGGGGQPQH

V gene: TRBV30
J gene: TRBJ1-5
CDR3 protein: AWSGAARQPQH

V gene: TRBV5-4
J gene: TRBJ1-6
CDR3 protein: ASSYGTEGRNSPLH

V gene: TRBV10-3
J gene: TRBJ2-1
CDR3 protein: AISDGLAGEAWEQF

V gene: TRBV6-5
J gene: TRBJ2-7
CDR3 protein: ASRRQVTGSYEQY

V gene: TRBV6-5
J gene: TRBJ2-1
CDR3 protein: ASGRREGYNEQF

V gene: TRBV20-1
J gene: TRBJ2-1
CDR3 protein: SARTISAGGSGEQF

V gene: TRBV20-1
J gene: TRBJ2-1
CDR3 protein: SARVLSGWSYNEQF

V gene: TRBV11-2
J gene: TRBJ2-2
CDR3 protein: ASSLTGIDLGELF

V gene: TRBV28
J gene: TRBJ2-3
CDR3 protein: ASSLLQSTDTQY

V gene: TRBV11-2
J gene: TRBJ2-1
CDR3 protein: ASSYSGLVNNEQF

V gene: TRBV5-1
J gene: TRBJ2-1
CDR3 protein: ASSLVAGGYNEQF

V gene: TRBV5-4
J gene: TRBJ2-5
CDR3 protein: ASSLEGFARETQY

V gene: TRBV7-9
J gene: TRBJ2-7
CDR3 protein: ASSVGTGKTYEQY

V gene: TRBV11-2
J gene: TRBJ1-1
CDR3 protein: ASSPRTGGIFNTEAF

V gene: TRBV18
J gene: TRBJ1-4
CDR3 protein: ASSPGFTNEKLF

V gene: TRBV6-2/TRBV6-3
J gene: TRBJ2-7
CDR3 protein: ASSYSPYEQY

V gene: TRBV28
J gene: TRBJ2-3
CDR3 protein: ASSLGVRGFGGADTQY

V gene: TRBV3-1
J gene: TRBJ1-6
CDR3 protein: ASSRDNSPLH

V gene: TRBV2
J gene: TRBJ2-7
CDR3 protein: ASRRTGYTYEQY

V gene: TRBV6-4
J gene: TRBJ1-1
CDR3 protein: ASRGTDKNTEAF

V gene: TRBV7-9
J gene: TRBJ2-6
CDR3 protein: ASSPISGRGSGANVLT

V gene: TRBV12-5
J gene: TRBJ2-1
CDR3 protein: ASGTGTDHEQF

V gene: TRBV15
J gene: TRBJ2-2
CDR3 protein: ATSLGRAGNTGELF

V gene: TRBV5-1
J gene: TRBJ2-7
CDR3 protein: ASSLRTPSYEQY